These 13 T cell receptor beta chains came from one sample sequenced in a study of CD8 T cells in ankylosing spondylitis. Their recognized antigens are unknown. Regarding the study as a whole: Characteristic, it appeared, of ankylosing spondylitis blood was a TCR beta motif of eight highly homologous variants.

TCRdb processed the 5' RACE reads anew with MiXCR; each CDR3 protein has one entry. There are some 800,000 distinct CDR3 sequences in the sample; 12% occur only once, and approximately 0.51% lies in the top ten. The specimen was blood, either unsorted or a sorted T cell fraction (not recorded which). The source of these receptors is a male donor with ankylosing spondylitis.

The chain joins TRBV7-9 to TRBJ2-3; no definite D call. Germline V gene sequence: CDR1 SEHNR, CDR2 FQNEAQ (reference sequence). With 5 bases removed from V and 6 bases from J, the gap between germline ends came to 9 bases. The CDR3 spans 12 residues. The chain's CDR3 is CASSRFGDTQYF. The CDR3 coding sequence is TGTGCCAGCAGCCGCTTTGGGGATACGCAGTATTTT.

The chain joins TRBV7-2 to TRBJ2-5, with 12 bases lining up with TRBD2. This CDR3 has 17 amino acids. Losses at the gene ends were 3 bases for V and 2 bases for J; bases not matched to a gene: 7. Germline V gene sequence: CDR1 SGHTA, CDR2 FQGNSA. The CDR3, as DNA: TGTGCCAGCAGCTTCCGAGGACTAGCGGGGCCTCAAGAGACCCAGTACTTC. Its translation: CASSFRGLAGPQETQYF.

This clonotype was counted only a few times. The gene calls are TRBV5-1 and TRBJ2-7; the D is unclear. This CDR3 region has 14 residues. Trimming removed 2 bases at V and 5 bases at J, with 14 bases between. CDR1 SGHRS and CDR2 YFSETQ come from the germline V gene. CDR3 sequence: CASSFTGRPDEQYF. The CDR3 DNA reads as TGCGCCAGCAGCTTCACCGGGCGCCCAGACGAGCAGTACTTC.

In its sample, this clonotype was seen many times. The genes are TRBV10-3 and TRBJ2-5, with a tentative D call TRBD1 (6 bases). CDR1 and CDR2 from the germline V gene are ENHRY and SYGVKD. The CDR3 totals 13 residues. Between the trimmed V and J ends, which lost 6 bases and 2 bases, there was a span of 10 bases. The CDR3 is CAIRIQGQETQYF. CDR3 coding DNA: TGTGCCATCAGGATACAGGGACAAGAGACCCAGTACTTC.

The chain uses TRBV20-1 and TRBJ2-5, with 9 bases matching TRBD2. Trimming took 0 bases from V and 5 from J; bases not matched to a gene: 10. The CDR3 runs to 16 residues. Germline V gives CDR1 DFQATT, CDR2 SNEGSKA (reference sequence). DNA of the CDR3: TGCAGTGCTAGAGATGGGCTAGCGGGGTCCCCTGAGACCCAGTACTTC. Its translation: CSARDGLAGSPETQYF.

A few counts support this clonotype. This chain links TRBV29-1 with TRBJ1-1; D is ambiguous. The germline gives CDR1 SQVTM, CDR2 ANQGSEA. This CDR3 comprises 12 residues. Trimming shortened V by 2 bases and J by 5 bases, and 9 bases separated the two germline ends. The CDR3 loop reads CSVERHVTEAFF. In DNA form, the CDR3 reads TGCAGCGTTGAACGGCACGTAACTGAAGCTTTCTTT.

This rearrangement joins TRBV12-3 or TRBV12-4 to TRBJ2-5, with 7 bases that match TRBD1. CDR3 length: 17 residues. J was trimmed by 2 bases and V by 1 base; bases with no gene match: 10. CDR3 sequence reads: CASSLGGPGQAQETQYF. The CDR3 DNA follows: TGTGCCAGCAGTTTAGGAGGGCCAGGACAGGCACAAGAGACCCAGTACTTC.

This sequence joins TRBV28 and TRBJ2-5, with TRBD1 as a possible D gene (6 bases). Germline V gives CDR1 MDHEN, CDR2 SYDVKM. This CDR3 region has 15 residues. The ends were cut back, 6 bases at V and 7 bases at J, with 21 bases in the middle. CDR3 protein: CASSYRVFSVGTQYF. The CDR3 DNA is TGTGCCAGCAGCTACAGGGTTTTTAGCGTCGGGACCCAGTACTTC.

This clonotype has just a few counts. The V call is TRBV27, the J call TRBJ2-5; perhaps TRBD2 as D (5 bases). In germline, CDR1 is MNHEY, CDR2 SMNVEV (reference sequence). The CDR3 has 15 amino acids. The germline V and J ends were trimmed by 2 bases and 0 bases, with 10 bases remaining between them. In DNA, the CDR3 is TGTGCCAGCAGTTTAGAGGGAAGGTACCAAGAGACCCAGTACTTC. As protein: CASSLEGRYQETQYF.

This clonotype was detected a few times. The rearrangement links TRBV19 to TRBJ1-5; unclear D gene. The germline gives CDR1 LNHDA, CDR2 SQIVND (reference sequence). Trimming cost V 3 bases and J 4 bases, with 10 bases left between them. There are 14 residues in the CDR3. The CDR3 coding sequence is TGTGCCAGTAGTATCCCTCGCGGGAATCAGCCCCAGCATTTT. It codes for CASSIPRGNQPQHF.

The chain links TRBV5-1 to TRBJ1-2; D is unclear. The CDR3 spans 14 residues. The germline CDR1 and CDR2 sequences are SGHRS and YFSETQ. V was cut by 6 bases and J by 8 bases, with 20 bases left in between. The CDR3 loop is CASTNSDFIRGYTF. CDR3 DNA: TGCGCCAGCACTAATTCGGATTTTATTCGGGGCTACACCTTC.

This clonotype was seen at least ten times. This sequence joins TRBV29-1 and TRBJ1-1; D call uncertain. The CDR3 length is 11 residues. Trimming removed 4 bases at V and 5 bases at J, with 8 bases between. CDR1 and CDR2 (germline): SQVTM, ANQGSEA. CDR3 nucleotide sequence: TGCAGCGTTGCCCGGGGAACTGAAGCTTTCTTT. Encoded protein: CSVARGTEAFF.

The rearrangement uses TRBV11-1 and TRBJ2-4; 12 bases fit TRBD2. Germline lookup yields CDR1 SGHAT and CDR2 FQDESV (reference sequence). This CDR3 comprises 19 residues. Germline trimming cut 5 bases from V and 0 bases from J; bases unmatched to any gene: 11. The DNA for the CDR3 is TGTGCCAGCAGCCCCCGGGCTAGCGGGAGGGGGTTAGCCAAAAACATTCAGTACTTC. Encoded protein: CASSPRASGRGLAKNIQYF.